The clone carrying this T cell receptor beta chain occurred once. Its target is not known. The data were obtained in a study of cytomegalovirus exposure and HLA in healthy donors. In nominal health when sampled, donors likely had unrecorded immune exposures nonetheless. Germline V CDR1 and CDR2: MNHNS, SASEGT. With 6 bases removed from V and 1 base from J, the gap between germline ends came to 9 bases. This CDR3 region has 13 residues. Findings and limits, study-wide: As a later analysis showed, a missense DCLRE1C variant was linked to trimming of TCR beta V- and J-genes. There were some public TCRs occurring in many donors, but most TCR sequences were rare.

The PCR employed 60 Vbeta primers together with 13 Jbeta primers. Clones were sequenced by immunoSEQ multiplex PCR, and TCRdb holds only the in-frame ones, with some missing. The sample lists about 170,000 clones, 77% seen once, with 1.4% to 1.5% in the top ten. This sequence originates from a woman in her twenties or thirties in good health and CMV-seropositive. Sample: PBMCs. The chain uses TRBV6-1 and TRBJ1-1; the D gene is possibly TRBD1 (6 bases). Here the CDR3 reads CASSGQPNTEAFF. The CDR3 DNA reads TGTGCCAGCAGCGGACAGCCGAACACTGAAGCTTTCTTT.